These 8 T cell receptor beta chains were all obtained from the same sample, sequenced in a study of T cell repertoires in cytomegalovirus infection. Using its own MiXCR run on the reads, TCRdb lists one record per CDR3 protein. The sample has more than 200,000 distinct CDR3 sequences, approximately 10% seen once; the top ten hold roughly 16%. The sample comprised PBMCs. These TCRs come from a human donor in good health (CMV status not recorded). Some clones in this sample may be carry-over from other donors' samples.

The V and J genes are TRBV4-3 and TRBJ2-1; 7 nucleotides align to TRBD2. With 2 bases clipped from V and 2 bases from J, the junction kept 6 bases outside the gene matches. Germline V gene data show CDR1 as LGHNA and CDR2 as YSLEER. CDR3 length equals 16 residues. CDR3 loop: CASSQHAGDPYNEQFF. CDR3 DNA: TGCGCCAGCAGCCAACACGCGGGGGATCCCTACAATGAGCAGTTCTTC.

The chain uses TRBV7-9 and TRBJ1-5; D unresolved. Trimming took 5 bases from V and 3 from J, leaving 8 bases between them. This CDR3 is built from 13 residues. Germline CDR1 SEHNR, CDR2 FQNEAQ (reference sequence). This chain's CDR3 is CASSPDYNQPQHF. The DNA of the CDR3 is TGTGCCAGCAGCCCAGACTACAATCAGCCCCAGCATTTT.

This clonotype has ten or more counts. The rearrangement links TRBV11-3 to TRBJ2-7, with D possibly TRBD2 on 6 matching bases. Germline CDR1 is SGHNT and CDR2 is YENEEA. This CDR3 has 15 residues. Trimming pared 5 bases from V and 0 bases from J, leaving 14 bases between. CDR3 in DNA: TGTGCCAGCAGCGCTCGGGGGTCCTTCTCCTACGAGCAGTACTTC. It translates to CASSARGSFSYEQYF.

This clonotype was found many times. The genes are TRBV7-6 and TRBJ1-6; D is unresolved. Germline loops: CDR1 SGHVS, CDR2 FNYEAQ. This CDR3 comprises 14 residues. The V gene lost 5 bases and the J gene lost 6 bases, with 11 bases spanning the gap. The CDR3 here is CASSGGQINSPLHF. The CDR3 nucleotides read TGTGCCAGCAGCGGCGGTCAGATTAATTCACCCCTCCACTTT.

The genes are TRBV24-1 and TRBJ2-2; 11 bases align to TRBD1. CDR3 length: 18 residues. Trimming at V came to 1 base and at J to 4 bases, leaving 7 bases not matched to a gene. Germline V CDR1 and CDR2: KGHDR, SFDVKD. CDR3 coding DNA: TGTGCCACCAGTGATTTTGGGACAGGGGGTTCGAGCACCGGGGAGCTGTTTTTT. Its translation: CATSDFGTGGSSTGELFF.

This clonotype has at least ten counts. This chain uses TRBV7-2 with TRBJ1-4; TRBD1 matches at 8 bases. V was clipped by 1 base and J by 5 bases; unmatched bases: 9. Germline loops: CDR1 SGHTA, CDR2 FQGNSA. The CDR3 runs to 17 residues. CDR3 nucleotide sequence: TGTGCCAGCAGCTTAGGCCAATGGACAGGGTGGAATGAAAAACTGTTTTTT. Translated: CASSLGQWTGWNEKLFF.

The chain recombines TRBV30 with TRBJ2-3; 12 nucleotides match TRBD2. CDR1 and CDR2 from the germline V gene are GTSNPN and SVGIG (reference sequence). The CDR3 extends over 20 amino acids. Unmatched junction bases numbered 17, after V lost 2 bases and J lost 2 bases. Here the CDR3 reads CAWSLNRGLAGGNYTDTQYF. CDR3 DNA sequence: TGTGCCTGGAGTCTAAATAGAGGGCTAGCGGGAGGGAATTACACAGATACGCAGTATTTT.

This clonotype was observed many times. The chain uses TRBV7-2 and TRBJ2-1; D unresolved. This CDR3 spans 13 amino acids. Per germline, CDR1 SGHTA and CDR2 FQGNSA. The V end was cut by 6 bases, the J end by 7 bases, with 13 bases between. The chain's CDR3 is CASRIASSNEQFF. The CDR3 DNA reads TGTGCCAGCAGAATAGCCTCAAGTAATGAGCAGTTCTTC.